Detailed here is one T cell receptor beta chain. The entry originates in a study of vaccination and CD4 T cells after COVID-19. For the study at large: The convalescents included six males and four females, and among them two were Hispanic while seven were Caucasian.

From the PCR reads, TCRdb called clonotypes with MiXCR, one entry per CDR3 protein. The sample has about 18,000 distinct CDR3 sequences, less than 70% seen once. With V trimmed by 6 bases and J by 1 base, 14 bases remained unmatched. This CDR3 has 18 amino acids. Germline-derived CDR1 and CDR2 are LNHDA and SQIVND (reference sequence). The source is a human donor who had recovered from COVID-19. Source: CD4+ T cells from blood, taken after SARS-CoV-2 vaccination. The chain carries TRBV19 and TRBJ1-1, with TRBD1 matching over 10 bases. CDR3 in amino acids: CASSMLGGQGTTNTEAFF. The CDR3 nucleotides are TGTGCCAGTAGCATGCTAGGGGGACAGGGGACGACGAACACTGAAGCTTTCTTT.